This is a list of T cell receptor beta chains from one sample in a study of somatic mutations in cytotoxic T cells in rheumatoid arthritis. This table comes from immunoSEQ multiplex PCR, and its TCRdb copy is limited to in-frame clones, with some not included. Of around 11,000 clones in the sample, around 80% were seen once. Sequencing was carried out using CD8+ T cells sorted from blood. The receptors shown here come from an adult with rheumatoid arthritis. Each CDR3 is given with its conserved first and last residue. A D gene is named only where the DNA matches it firmly. The size field is filled for only some rows; it gives once, few, many or a size class.

v_call: TRBV13
clone_size: NA
d_call: TRBD1
j_call: TRBJ2-4
cdr3_nt: TGTGCCAGCGGAGTACAGGGGGCGGCGGACATTCAGTACTTC
cdr3_aa: CASGVQGAADIQYF

v_call: TRBV5-1
clone_size: NA
d_call: TRBD1
j_call: TRBJ1-5
cdr3_nt: TGCGCCAGCAGCTTGGGCCCCGGGACAGGGAATCAGCCCCAGCATTTT
cdr3_aa: CASSLGPGTGNQPQHF

v_call: TRBV5-1
clone_size: NA
d_call: TRBD2
j_call: TRBJ2-1
cdr3_nt: TGCGCCAGCAGCTTATTGGGACTAGCGGCCCACAATGAGCAGTTCTTC
cdr3_aa: CASSLLGLAAHNEQFF

v_call: TRBV9
clone_size: NA
d_call: TRBD1
j_call: TRBJ2-7
cdr3_nt: TGTGCCAGCAGCGGGGGCAGGGGGCCATACGAGCAGTACTTC
cdr3_aa: CASSGGRGPYEQYF

v_call: TRBV5-1
clone_size: NA
d_call: NA
j_call: TRBJ2-1
cdr3_nt: TGCGCCAGCAGCTTGGATTCATGGGGGTCCAGGATAGACAATGAGCAGTTCTTC
cdr3_aa: CASSLDSWGSRIDNEQFF

v_call: TRBV19
clone_size: NA
d_call: TRBD1
j_call: TRBJ2-5
cdr3_nt: TGTGCCAGTAGTATATCGACAGGGGTAGGAGAGACCCAGTACTTC
cdr3_aa: CASSISTGVGETQYF

v_call: TRBV12-5
clone_size: few
d_call: NA
j_call: TRBJ2-1
cdr3_nt: TGTGCTAGTGGTTTGAGTCGGGTGATCGAGCAGTTCTTC
cdr3_aa: CASGLSRVIEQFF

v_call: TRBV5-4
clone_size: NA
d_call: NA
j_call: TRBJ2-7
cdr3_nt: TGTGCCAGCGGATGGGACGAGCAGTACTTC
cdr3_aa: CASGWDEQYF

v_call: TRBV11-3
clone_size: NA
d_call: NA
j_call: TRBJ2-2
cdr3_nt: TGTGCCAGCAGCTTAGGGGGGGACACCGGGGAGCTGTTTTTT
cdr3_aa: CASSLGGDTGELFF

v_call: TRBV6-4
clone_size: NA
d_call: TRBD1
j_call: TRBJ2-2
cdr3_nt: TGTGCCAGCAGCACAGGGGCCACCGGGGAGCTGTTTTTT
cdr3_aa: CASSTGATGELFF

v_call: TRBV5-4
clone_size: few
d_call: NA
j_call: TRBJ2-5
cdr3_nt: TGTGCCAGCAGCTTGTGGACTGCCGGGACCCAGTACTTC
cdr3_aa: CASSLWTAGTQYF